The text below deals with one T cell receptor beta chain. These data are taken from a study of control samples from healthy donors and cancer patients. Here immunoSEQ multiplex PCR was the method, and the copy in TCRdb shows in-frame clones only, minus some. The repertoire consists of about 150,000 clones, with about 89% occurring once and the leading ten covering about 4.9%. What was sequenced was blood. This sequence originates from a man under 40 in good health.

In nucleotides, the CDR3 is TGTGCCAGCAGCTTGGGACCCGAGAACACTGAAGCTTTCTTT. Its translation: CASSLGPENTEAFF. The V and J genes are TRBV13 and TRBJ1-1, with a weak D call TRBD1 (5 bases). Germline V lookup: CDR1 PRHDT, CDR2 FYEKMQ (reference sequence). The CDR3 is 14 amino acids. V lost 3 bases and J lost 1, with 9 bases in between.